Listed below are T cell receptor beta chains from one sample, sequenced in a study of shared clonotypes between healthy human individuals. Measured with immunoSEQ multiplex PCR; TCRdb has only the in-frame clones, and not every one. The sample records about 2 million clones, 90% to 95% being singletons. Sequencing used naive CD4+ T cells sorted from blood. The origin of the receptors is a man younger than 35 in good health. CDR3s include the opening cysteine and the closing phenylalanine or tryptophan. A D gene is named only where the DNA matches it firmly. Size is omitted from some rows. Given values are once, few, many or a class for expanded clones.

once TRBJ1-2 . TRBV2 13 CASSEDRFDGYTF TGTGCCAGCAGTGAAGACAGGTTCGATGGCTACACCTTC
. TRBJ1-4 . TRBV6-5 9 CPRQSKLFF TGCCCTCGACAGTCGAAACTGTTTTTT
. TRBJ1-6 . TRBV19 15 CASSIGSSYNSPLHF TGTGCCAGTAGTATAGGAAGCTCCTATAATTCACCCCTCCACTTT
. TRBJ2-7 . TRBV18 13 CASSTSGTYEQYF TGTGCCAGCTCCACGTCGGGGACCTACGAGCAGTACTTC
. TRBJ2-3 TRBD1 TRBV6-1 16 CASSDRRTGEKDTQYF TGCGCCAGCAGTGATAGACGGACAGGGGAGAAAGATACGCAGTATTTT
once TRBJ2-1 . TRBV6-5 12 CASSSRNNEQFF TGTGCCAGCAGTTCAAGGAACAATGAGCAGTTCTTC
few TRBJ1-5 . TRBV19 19 CASRSEAGQFLSSNQPQHF TGTGCCAGCAGGTCCGAGGCGGGACAATTCCTGTCGAGCAATCAGCCCCAGCATTTT
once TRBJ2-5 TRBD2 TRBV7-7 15 CASSATSGSEKTQYF TGTGCTAGCAGCGCGACTAGCGGGAGCGAAAAGACCCAGTACTTC
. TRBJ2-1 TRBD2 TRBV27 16 CASSLLRTSPDNEQFF TGTGCCAGCAGTTTATTGCGGACTAGCCCCGACAATGAGCAGTTCTTC
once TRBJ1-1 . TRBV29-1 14 CSVQRGQKNTEAFF TGCAGCGTCCAGAGAGGACAGAAGAACACTGAAGCTTTCTTT
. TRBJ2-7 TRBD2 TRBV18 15 CASSPTSGTSYEQYF TGTGCCAGCTCACCCACTAGCGGGACCTCCTACGAGCAGTACTTC
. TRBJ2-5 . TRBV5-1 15 CASSVSGTWRETQYF TGCGCCAGCAGCGTCTCCGGGACGTGGAGAGAGACCCAGTACTTC
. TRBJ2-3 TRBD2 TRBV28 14 CASLSGGVTDTQYF TGTGCCTCTCTGTCCGGGGGGGTCACAGATACGCAGTATTTT
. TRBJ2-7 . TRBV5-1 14 CASSPQEGSYEQYF TGCGCCAGCAGCCCCCAGGAAGGGTCCTACGAGCAGTACTTC
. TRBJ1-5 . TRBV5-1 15 CASSLDGASNQPQHF TGCGCCAGCAGCTTGGATGGGGCTTCCAATCAGCCCCAGCATTTT
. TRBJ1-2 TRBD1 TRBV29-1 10 CSADRAGYTF TGCAGCGCAGACAGGGCTGGCTACACCTTC
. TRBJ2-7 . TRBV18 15 CASSLETGVSYEQYF TGTGCCAGCTCCTTGGAGACAGGAGTAAGCTACGAGCAGTACTTC
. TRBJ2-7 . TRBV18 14 CASSPADTSYEQYF TGTGCCAGCTCACCAGCAGACACCTCCTACGAGCAGTACTTC
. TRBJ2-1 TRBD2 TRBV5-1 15 CASSLVVAGNNEQFF TGCGCCAGCAGCTTGGTGGTAGCGGGAAACAATGAGCAGTTCTTC
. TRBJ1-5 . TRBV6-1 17 CASSEIIGAGRNQPQHF TGTGCCAGCAGTGAAATTATCGGGGCAGGGAGGAATCAGCCCCAGCATTTT
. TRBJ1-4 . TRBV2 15 CASSAQREPNEKLFF TGTGCCAGCAGTGCTCAAAGGGAGCCTAATGAAAAACTGTTTTTT
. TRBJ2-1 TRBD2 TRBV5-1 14 CASSLALAGAEQFF TGCGCCAGCAGCTTGGCACTAGCGGGTGCTGAGCAGTTCTTC
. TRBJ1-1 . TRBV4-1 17 CASSQDGGAGMNTEAFF TGCGCCAGCAGCCAAGATGGGGGCGCAGGGATGAACACTGAAGCTTTCTTT